These 15 T cell receptor beta chains were all obtained from the same sample, sequenced in a study of beta chain features in type 1 diabetes. Study-wide findings and caveats: All four CD4+ subsets of Type 1 diabetes patients contained TCRB CDR3s that were moderately but significantly shorter.

The antigens for these receptors are not known. As every portion of the isolated RNA was reverse transcribed, the sequencing read expressed TCRB transcripts. Here immunoSEQ multiplex PCR was the method, and the copy in TCRdb shows in-frame clones only, minus some. The data show 150,000 or so clones, roughly 60% seen once. Sequencing was done on a sample of naive CD4+ T cells from blood. These receptors all come from a man between 25 and 39 years old with type 1 diabetes.

The chain uses TRBV7-2 and TRBJ2-3; the D is unclear. Germline CDR1 and CDR2: SGHTA and FQGNSA. This CDR3 spans 14 amino acids. Trimming removed 5 bases at V and 0 bases at J, with 9 bases between. The CDR3 bases are TGTGCCAGCAGCCCCGGTGCTAGCACAGATACGCAGTATTTT. Its translation is CASSPGASTDTQYF.

The rearrangement uses TRBV11-2 and TRBJ2-5, with a tentative D call TRBD1 (5 bases). CDR1 and CDR2 (germline): SGHAT, FQNNGV. CDR3 length: 13 residues. The V gene lost 0 bases and the J gene lost 5 bases, with 7 bases spanning the gap. The CDR3 spells CASSLEGHETQYF. In DNA form, the CDR3 reads TGTGCCAGCAGCTTAGAAGGACACGAGACCCAGTACTTC.

This chain connects TRBV7-9 to TRBJ2-5; D is unresolved. Germline V lookup: CDR1 SEHNR, CDR2 FQNEAQ (reference sequence). This CDR3 region has 11 residues. V was shortened by 7 bases and J by 3 bases, with 6 bases between the two germline ends. CDR3 residues: CASTVEETQYF. The CDR3 coding sequence is TGTGCCAGCACCGTAGAAGAGACCCAGTACTTC.

The chain is built from TRBV7-9 and TRBJ2-7; TRBD1 matches 9 bases. Germline assignment: CDR1 SEHNR and CDR2 FQNEAQ (reference sequence). The J segment lost 11 bases and the V segment lost 5 bases, leaving 7 bases of the junction unmatched. This CDR3 is 12 amino acids long. CDR3 amino acids: CASSPRDREEYF. The DNA for the CDR3 is TGTGCCAGCAGCCCTCGGGACAGGGAAGAGTACTTC.

The V and J genes are TRBV10-1 and TRBJ2-3; 9 nucleotides agree with TRBD1. The length of the CDR3 is 15 residues. Germline CDR1 WNHNN, CDR2 SYGVQD (reference sequence). The trim removed 4 bases at V and 3 bases at J, leaving 5 bases unmatched. CDR3 nucleotide sequence: TGCGCCAGCAGTGCCACAGGGGGCCTGACAGATACGCAGTATTTT. Protein sequence: CASSATGGLTDTQYF.

The J gene is TRBJ2-3, the V gene TRBV29-1; D is perhaps TRBD1 or TRBD2 (6 bases each). The germline V and J ends were trimmed by 4 bases and 5 bases, with 13 bases remaining between them. CDR1 is SQVTM and CDR2 is ANQGSEA in the germline V gene. CDR3 length: 13 residues. Here the CDR3 reads CSVVGGPGDTQYF. CDR3 coding DNA: TGCAGCGTTGTAGGGGGGCCAGGAGATACGCAGTATTTT.

In nucleotides, the CDR3 is TGTGCCAGCAGTTTGGGGACAGCCCCTACAGATACGCAGTATTTT. Its protein is CASSLGTAPTDTQYF. The chain joins TRBV28 to TRBJ2-3; 7 bases are shared with TRBD1. V shed 3 bases and J 3 bases; nucleotides not matched to a gene: 6. This CDR3 has 15 residues. Germline assignment: CDR1 MDHEN and CDR2 SYDVKM.

This clone was detected a few times. The J gene is TRBJ1-2, the V gene TRBV15; TRBD1 agrees at 7 bases. The CDR3 is 15 amino acids. The V gene end was trimmed by 5 bases and the J gene end by 1 base; junction bases not matched to a gene: 7. Germline V gives CDR1 LNHNV, CDR2 YYDKDF (reference sequence). CDR3 coding DNA: TGTGCCACCAGCTACGGGACAGCCCTTAACTATGGCTACACCTTC. Its translation: CATSYGTALNYGYTF. The whole variable domain, filled in from reference TRBV15 and TRBJ1-2, reads DAMVIQNPRYQVTQFGKPVTLSCSQTLNHNVMYWYQQKSSQAPKLLFHYYDKDFNNEADTPDNFQSRRPNTSFCFLDIRSPGLGDTAMYLCATSYGTALNYGYTFGSGTRLTVV.

This clone was counted a few times. The J gene is TRBJ2-7, the V gene TRBV29-1; D may correspond to TRBD1 or TRBD2 (5 bases each). In germline, CDR1 is SQVTM, CDR2 ANQGSEA. This CDR3 contains 12 residues. V dropped 6 bases and J dropped 1 base, with 10 bases sitting between them. The CDR3 DNA follows: TGCAGCGTGAGGGGCCAGTCCTACGAGCAGTACTTC. It is translated as CSVRGQSYEQYF.

CDR3 loop: CASSAGRGYTF. CDR3 sequence (DNA): TGTGCCAGCAGTGCTGGACGAGGCTACACCTTC. The chain has TRBV2 and TRBJ1-2; no reliable D call. V was shortened by 4 bases and J by 8 bases, with 8 bases between the two germline ends. Germline CDR1 is SNHLY and CDR2 is FYNNEI. This CDR3 has 11 residues.

The chain joins TRBV7-9 to TRBJ2-7; D uncertain. The CDR3 has 13 amino acids. Trimming cost V 3 bases and J 2 bases, with 8 bases left between them. CDR1 and CDR2 from the germline V gene are SEHNR and FQNEAQ (reference sequence). The DNA for the CDR3 is TGTGCCAGCAGCTTCCCAGTTGCCTACGAGCAGTACTTC. This gives the protein CASSFPVAYEQYF.

This clone was detected a few times. Other DNA sequences in the sample encode the same CDR3. V gene TRBV7-2 combines with J gene TRBJ2-3, with no clear D. Trimming stripped 1 base from V and 6 bases from J, with 8 bases between. The germline CDR1 and CDR2 sequences are SGHTA and FQGNSA. There are 13 residues in the CDR3. CDR3 residues: CASSLVGSDTQYF. CDR3 DNA: TGTGCCAGCAGCTTAGTAGGGTCCGATACGCAGTATTTT.

CDR3 loop: CASSQDGALKTQYF. CDR3 nucleotide sequence: TGCGCCAGCAGCCAAGATGGGGCGTTAAAGACCCAGTACTTC. The chain combines TRBV4-3 with TRBJ2-5; D is possibly TRBD1 (5 bases). Germline assignment: CDR1 LGHNA and CDR2 YSLEER. V was clipped by 0 bases and J by 6 bases, with 11 bases between them. There are 14 residues in the CDR3.

V is TRBV6-6 and J is TRBJ1-2, with D uncertain. CDR1 and CDR2 (germline): MNHNY, SVGAGI (reference sequence). Between the trimmed V and J ends, which lost 7 bases and 0 bases, there was a span of 15 bases. The CDR3 has 15 amino acids. CDR3 sequence reads: CASKTPSATNYGYTF. The CDR3 DNA sequence: TGTGCCAGCAAGACGCCGTCAGCTACTAACTATGGCTACACCTTC.

This chain joins TRBV19 and TRBJ2-1; D ambiguous. This CDR3 region has 13 residues. The V end was cut by 4 bases, the J end by 8 bases, with 12 bases between. CDR1 and CDR2 (germline): LNHDA, SQIVND (reference sequence). CDR3 sequence: CASSSLPLDEQFF. DNA of the CDR3: TGTGCCAGTAGTAGCCTCCCTCTAGATGAGCAGTTCTTC.